Presented here are 20 T cell receptor beta chains from one specimen sequenced in a study of blood T cells in healthy people across ages (dated by TCRdb to between 2015 and 2016). The method was 5' RACE. TCRdb lists the instrument as Illumina HiSeq 2500. A second roughly 7 to 11 cycle PCR used a sample-barcoded 5' primer and a J-beta primer mix. The raw public reads went through TCRdb reprocessing: fastp at Q25, MiXCR clone calling, in-frame beta chains kept. Rows with a matching CDR3 protein are joined into one entry that keeps the most common DNA and genes. The sample has 600,000 or so distinct CDR3 sequences on record, about 45% of them singletons. The biggest ten clones account for 20% to 25% of the sample. Sequenced input: blood. All receptors come from an elderly man in good health.

This clonotype was seen only a few times. The V gene is TRBV7-2, the J gene TRBJ1-4; 7 positions match TRBD1. The CDR3 is 15 residues long. V lost 5 bases to trimming and J lost 7 bases; unmatched junction nucleotides: 10. Germline CDR1 and CDR2: SGHTA and FQGNSA. The CDR3 DNA is TGTGCCAGCAGCGCCCGACAGGGTGGCGTTGAAAAACTGTTTTTT. Its protein is CASSARQGGVEKLFF.

This chain joins TRBV7-9 and TRBJ2-1, with D perhaps matching TRBD2 (5 bases). V was pared by 5 bases and J by 12 bases, with 11 bases between. Germline CDR1 and CDR2: SEHNR and FQNEAQ (reference sequence). This CDR3 is 11 amino acids long. For the CDR3, the DNA is TGTGCCAGCAGCAAAGAGGGTGGGCAGTTCTTC. Protein product: CASSKEGGQFF.

The CDR3 bases are TGTGCCAGCACCGTTCTAGCGGGGGACTCCTACGAGCAGTACTTC. Encoded protein: CASTVLAGDSYEQYF. The chain recombines TRBV7-2 with TRBJ2-7; TRBD2 agrees at 10 bases. Germline lookup yields CDR1 SGHTA and CDR2 FQGNSA. The CDR3 loop spans 15 amino acids. Trimming removed 7 bases from V and 0 bases from J; junction bases left unmatched: 6. Drawing the rest from reference TRBV7-2 and TRBJ2-7, the complete variable domain is GAGVSQSPSNKVTEKGKDVELRCDPISGHTALYWYRQSLGQGLEFLIYFQGNSAPDKSGLPSDRFSAERTGGSVSTLTIQRTQQEDSAVYLCASTVLAGDSYEQYFGPGTRLTVT.

This clonotype was recorded only once. The rearrangement links TRBV24-1 to TRBJ1-1; D uncertain. V was trimmed by 1 base and J by 0 bases, leaving 14 bases between them. This CDR3 comprises 17 residues. CDR1 and CDR2 (germline): KGHDR, SFDVKD. CDR3 sequence: CATSDLIGRGLNTEAFF. The CDR3 DNA reads TGTGCCACCAGTGATTTAATAGGGCGCGGATTGAACACTGAAGCTTTCTTT.

The chain employs TRBV14 and TRBJ2-3; 7 positions match TRBD1. In germline, CDR1 is SGHDN, CDR2 FVKESK. Losses at the gene ends were 3 bases for V and 6 bases for J; bases not matched to a gene: 9. CDR3 length: 15 amino acids. The CDR3 reads CASSQPGQSKDTQYF. CDR3 sequence (DNA): TGTGCCAGCAGCCAGCCGGGACAGTCAAAGGATACGCAGTATTTT.

This chain uses TRBV14 with TRBJ1-2, with D possibly TRBD1 on 6 matching bases. The germline V gene encodes CDR1 SGHDN and CDR2 FVKESK. This CDR3 is 14 amino acids long. Deletions cut 7 bases from V and 6 bases from J, with 18 bases between. Written as DNA, the CDR3 is TGTGCCAGCACCACAGGGCTAGGGCTGGATGGCTACACCTTC. Residues: CASTTGLGLDGYTF.

V and J are TRBV20-1 and TRBJ1-5, with D maybe TRBD1 (6 bases). The CDR3 is 15 residues long. V was shortened by 3 bases and J by 4 bases, with 16 bases between the two germline ends. CDR1 is DFQATT, CDR2 SNEGSKA, per germline (reference sequence). The CDR3 coding sequence is TGCAGTGCTAGGGTCGGGGGGCAGGGGAATCAGCCCCAGCATTTT. Protein: CSARVGGQGNQPQHF.

The gene calls are TRBV15 and TRBJ2-3; D is unclear. This CDR3 spans 15 amino acids. V dropped 0 bases and J dropped 1 base, with 8 bases sitting between them. Germline CDR1 reads LNHNV; CDR2 reads YYDKDF (reference sequence). This CDR3 is CATSRETSGTDTQYF. The CDR3 DNA reads TGTGCCACCAGCAGAGAAACCTCCGGCACAGATACGCAGTATTTT. Supplemented by reference TRBV15 and TRBJ2-3, the full variable domain reads DAMVIQNPRYQVTQFGKPVTLSCSQTLNHNVMYWYQQKSSQAPKLLFHYYDKDFNNEADTPDNFQSRRPNTSFCFLDIRSPGLGDTAMYLCATSRETSGTDTQYFGPGTRLTVL.

This sequence joins TRBV7-2 and TRBJ2-6, with D perhaps TRBD1 (6 bases). CDR1 SGHTA and CDR2 FQGNSA come from the germline V gene. Trimming left V 5 bases short and J 2 bases short, with 13 bases between. CDR3 size: 16 residues. CDR3 protein: CASSLTGFPGANVLTF. CDR3 nucleotide sequence: TGTGCCAGCAGCCTTACAGGGTTCCCTGGGGCCAACGTCCTGACTTTC.

The chain joins TRBV20-1 to TRBJ2-7; perhaps TRBD2 as D (6 bases). The germline V and J ends were trimmed by 6 bases and 1 base, with 16 bases remaining between them. CDR1 and CDR2 from the germline V gene are DFQATT and SNEGSKA (reference sequence). The CDR3 is made up of 14 amino acids. In DNA, the CDR3 is TGCAGTGCGTCAACCGACGGGGGATCCTACGAGCAGTACTTC. Protein product: CSASTDGGSYEQYF.

This clonotype has only a few counts. The J gene is TRBJ1-5, the V gene TRBV20-1; possibly TRBD1 for D (6 bases). The CDR3 runs to 13 residues. V was pared by 6 bases and J by 4 bases, with 13 bases between. Per germline, CDR1 DFQATT and CDR2 SNEGSKA (reference sequence). CDR3 sequence: CSARGQNNQPQHF. In DNA, the CDR3 is TGCAGTGCCCGTGGACAGAATAATCAGCCCCAGCATTTT.

There are a few counts of this clonotype. This chain joins TRBV4-3 and TRBJ2-1; D call uncertain. The CDR3 consists of 12 residues. In germline, CDR1 is LGHNA, CDR2 YSLEER. Trimming removed 3 bases at V and 12 bases at J, with 12 bases between. The CDR3 sequence is CASSQSDLGQFF. In DNA, the CDR3 is TGCGCCAGCAGCCAGTCAGACCTGGGGCAGTTCTTC.

V usage is TRBV20-1 and J usage is TRBJ1-2; perhaps TRBD1 as D (5 bases). CDR3 size: 15 residues. Trimming pared 0 bases from V and 7 bases from J, leaving 18 bases between. Per germline, CDR1 DFQATT and CDR2 SNEGSKA (reference sequence). CDR3 in amino acids: CSARDITGTGVGYTF. In nucleotides, the CDR3 is TGCAGTGCTAGAGACATAACCGGGACGGGGGTTGGCTACACCTTC.

The chain recombines TRBV29-1 with TRBJ2-3; 8 bases align to TRBD2. The CDR3 covers 15 residues. Trimming took 3 bases from V and 2 from J; bases not matched to a gene: 7. From germline, CDR1 is SQVTM and CDR2 ANQGSEA. The CDR3 nucleotides read TGCAGCGTTGAGCGGGGACTAGGGAACACAGATACGCAGTATTTT. Protein sequence: CSVERGLGNTDTQYF.

The V gene is TRBV10-3, the J gene TRBJ2-1, with a possible D match to TRBD1 (5 bases). Germline V CDR1 and CDR2: ENHRY, SYGVKD. The V and J ends lost 5 bases and 0 bases respectively, with 11 bases between them. The CDR3 is made up of 15 amino acids. The CDR3 bases are TGTGCCATCAGTTCGACAGCAAGCTCCTACAATGAGCAGTTCTTC. It is translated as CAISSTASSYNEQFF.

The V and J genes are TRBV7-6 and TRBJ1-6; no clear D gene. There are 15 residues in the CDR3. In germline, CDR1 is SGHVS, CDR2 FNYEAQ. Trimming removed 7 bases at V and 0 bases at J, with 10 bases between. This CDR3 reads CASTLGSSYNSPLHF. The CDR3, as DNA: TGTGCCAGCACCCTAGGGAGCTCCTATAATTCACCCCTCCACTTT.

Of note for this clonotype: One junction end does not reproduce the germline sequence, and a read error may be involved. J is TRBJ2-1 and V is TRBV6-2 or TRBV6-3, with TRBD2 matching 13 bases. Germline CDR1 reads MNHEY; CDR2 reads SVGEGT. The CDR3 extends over 15 amino acids. For the CDR3, the DNA is TGTGCCAGCAGACCGCCGGGACTAGCGGGAAATGAGCGGTTCTTC. As protein: CASRPPGLAGNERFF.

This rearrangement joins TRBV10-3 to TRBJ1-1, with a possible D match to TRBD1 (5 bases). The CDR3 contains 11 residues. The germline gives CDR1 ENHRY, CDR2 SYGVKD. The CDR3 DNA sequence: TGTGCTGCGGGGCGCGACACTGAAGCTTTCTTT. Translated, it gives CAAGRDTEAFF.

Worth noting for this clonotype: This may be a read error: a much more frequent sequence differs by one nucleotide. The rearrangement uses TRBV7-2 and TRBJ2-5; unclear D gene. Trimming took off 3 bases at V and 11 bases at J, with 19 bases between the two ends. Germline V gene data show CDR1 as SGHTA and CDR2 as FQGNSA. The CDR3 has 14 amino acids. As DNA, the CDR3 is TGTGCCAGCAGCTTGACGGGTCCCTACAATGAGCAGTACTTC. Translation: CASSLTGPYNEQYF. Looking up the rest from reference TRBV7-2 and TRBJ2-5 gives the full variable domain: GAGVSQSPSNKVTEKGKDVELRCDPISGHTALYWYRQSLGQGLEFLIYFQGNSAPDKSGLPSDRFSAERTGGSVSTLTIQRTQQEDSAVYLCASSLTGPYNEQYFGPGTRLLVL.

The CDR3 sequence is CASSLEAEEKLFF. In DNA, the CDR3 is TGTGCCAGCAGCTTGGAGGCAGAAGAAAAACTGTTTTTT. V is TRBV5-5 and J is TRBJ1-4; D remains unclear. Germline CDR1 and CDR2: SGHKS and YYEKEE (reference sequence). The CDR3 is 13 amino acids. Trimming removed 0 bases at V and 8 bases at J, with 8 bases between.